This entry concerns a single TCR beta chain. This record belongs to a study of cytomegalovirus exposure and HLA in healthy donors. 60 Vbeta and 13 Jbeta primers were used in PCR. TCRdb's table, derived via immunoSEQ multiplex PCR, lists solely in-frame clones and lacks some. Among roughly 150,000 clones listed, 78% were seen once. V lost 5 bases, J lost 6 bases, and 20 bases lay in between. This CDR3 spans 15 amino acids. The germline CDR1 and CDR2 sequences are MNHNY and SVGAGI (reference sequence). The TCR comes from a woman between 40 and 55 years old in good health and CMV-seropositive. The chain joins TRBV6-6 to TRBJ2-7; tentatively, D is TRBD2 (6 bases). Specimen: PBMCs. CDR3 protein: CASSPPGERTREQYF. CDR3 DNA: TGTGCCAGCAGTCCCCCGGGGGAGAGGACGCGCGAGCAGTACTTC.